The 11 T cell receptor beta chains given below trace back to one sample, sequenced in a study of cytomegalovirus exposure and HLA in healthy donors (dated by TCRdb to 2017 to 2019). Libraries were built with the immunoSEQ multiplex PCR assay. For the multiplex PCR, a mixture combining 60 forward primers for TCR Vbeta segments and 13 reverse primers for TCR Jbeta segments was used. TCRdb carries this immuneACCESS record with in-frame sequences only. Its versions omit some clonotypes, under half of them owing to an unresolved V gene in the studies checked, with the rest unexplained. Present in this sample are 100,000 to 150,000 clones, 74% of which were seen just once. In total, the top ten clones hold around 4% of the sample. The specimen sequenced was PBMCs. The receptors originated from a woman between 50 and 59 years old in good health and CMV-seropositive.

The rearrangement joins TRBV10-3 to TRBJ1-6; tentative D call: TRBD1 (5 bases). CDR1 ENHRY and CDR2 SYGVKD come from the germline V gene. The CDR3 contains 14 residues. Trimming shortened V by 0 bases and J by 6 bases, and 6 bases separated the two germline ends. The CDR3 here is CAISESGGNSPLHF. The DNA of the CDR3 is TGTGCCATCAGTGAGTCCGGGGGTAATTCACCCCTCCACTTT.

The chain employs TRBV18 and TRBJ1-2; 9 bases match TRBD1. CDR1 and CDR2 from the germline V gene are KGHSH and LQKENI. The CDR3 sequence is 15 residues long. After removal of 4 bases from V and 6 bases from J, the junction contained 9 bases not matched to a gene. The CDR3 DNA reads TGTGCCAGCTCACGCTGGACAGGGGATAGTAATGGCTACACCTTC. Its protein is CASSRWTGDSNGYTF.

The chain couples TRBV7-9 to TRBJ2-7; no reliable D call. The germline CDR1 and CDR2 sequences are SEHNR and FQNEAQ (reference sequence). Between the trimmed V and J ends, which lost 7 bases and 6 bases, there was a span of 13 bases. The CDR3 spans 12 residues. CDR3 in amino acids: CASTRQVGEQYF. The CDR3 coding sequence is TGTGCCAGCACTCGCCAGGTTGGCGAGCAGTACTTC.

The rearrangement uses TRBV4-2 and TRBJ2-1, with TRBD1 as a possible D gene (7 bases). V gave up 1 base and J gave up 4 bases, with 11 bases separating them. Germline CDR1 and CDR2: LGHNA and YNFKEQ. This CDR3 region has 15 residues. CDR3 in amino acids: CASSQGAGQYNEQFF. For the CDR3, the DNA is TGTGCCAGCAGCCAAGGGGCGGGACAGTACAATGAGCAGTTCTTC.

The chain is built from TRBV7-6 and TRBJ2-6; a possible D gene is TRBD1 (7 bases). V was pared by 5 bases and J by 1 base, with 15 bases between. This CDR3 is 17 amino acids long. Germline V CDR1 and CDR2: SGHVS, FNYEAQ. CDR3 sequence reads: CASSPGDSSSGANVLTF. CDR3 bases: TGTGCCAGCAGCCCGGGGGACAGTTCGTCTGGGGCCAACGTCCTGACTTTC.

This clone came up a few times. This chain uses TRBV11-3 with TRBJ2-1, with 7 positions matching TRBD1. The CDR3 covers 15 residues. J lost 6 bases, V lost 1 base, and 6 bases had no gene match. Germline CDR1 is SGHNT and CDR2 is YENEEA. CDR3 sequence: CASSLGGSGGNEQFF. Here the CDR3 DNA reads TGTGCCAGCAGCTTAGGCGGATCAGGGGGCAATGAGCAGTTCTTC.

The V and J genes are TRBV5-1 and TRBJ2-5; 9 nucleotides line up with TRBD1. With V trimmed by 0 bases and J by 2 bases, 2 bases remained unmatched. This CDR3 is 15 amino acids long. CDR1 and CDR2 (germline): SGHRS, YFSETQ. Here the CDR3 reads CASSLADRGQETQYF. The CDR3 DNA follows: TGCGCCAGCAGCTTGGCAGACAGGGGGCAAGAGACCCAGTACTTC.

The chain recombines TRBV7-2 with TRBJ2-1; 8 nucleotides line up with TRBD2. This CDR3 comprises 15 residues. V lost 0 bases, J lost 5 bases, and 3 bases stayed unmatched. The germline CDR1 and CDR2 sequences are SGHTA and FQGNSA. The CDR3 protein is CASSLAGLAHNEQFF. CDR3 nucleotide sequence: TGTGCCAGCAGCTTAGCCGGACTAGCTCACAATGAGCAGTTCTTC.

The rearrangement joins TRBV19 to TRBJ1-5; tentatively, D is TRBD1 (6 bases). Germline-derived CDR1 and CDR2 are LNHDA and SQIVND (reference sequence). The CDR3 is 20 amino acids. Trimming shortened V by 0 bases and J by 0 bases, and 21 bases separated the two germline ends. The CDR3, as DNA: TGTGCCAGTAGTATAGATACATCCTCACCGGGACACTATAGCAATCAGCCCCAGCATTTT. This gives the protein CASSIDTSSPGHYSNQPQHF.

This chain joins TRBV9 and TRBJ2-7; TRBD1 matches at 8 bases. With V trimmed by 3 bases and J by 2 bases, 4 bases remained unmatched. The CDR3 spans 14 residues. The germline V gene encodes CDR1 SGDLS and CDR2 YYNGEE. The CDR3 nucleotides read TGTGCCAGCAGCGCACAGGACAGGGCCTACGAGCAGTACTTC. Residues: CASSAQDRAYEQYF.

About this clone: Sequence at one end of the junction differs from germline and may be a read error. V and J are TRBV19 and TRBJ1-2; tentatively, D is TRBD1 (6 bases). Germline V gene lookup returns CDR1 LNHDA and CDR2 SQIVND (reference sequence). This CDR3 has 13 residues. In DNA form, the CDR3 reads TGTGCCAGTATCGAAGCCGACAGGCGGTCATTCTTCTTC. This translates into CASIEADRRSFFF.